This entry is about one TCR beta chain. These data are taken from a study of blood T cell repertoires in COVID-19. Study-level information: Spain, Italy and the United States supplied samples that represented acute and convalescent COVID-19. The analysed material was cDNA or gDNA that came from T cells, B-cell-depleted T cells, or PBMCs.

Authors' analysis steps: Researchers report that nucleated cell counts were estimated from reference gene primer amplification. Assay: immunoSEQ multiplex PCR; the TCRdb copy retains only in-frame clones and omits some. V, J and clone size are taken as reported in that table, and D and trimming were inferred from the DNA itself. The data show over 60,000 clones, around 83% seen once. The V end was cut by 3 bases, the J end by 8 bases, with 17 bases between. CDR1 is DFQATT, CDR2 SNEGSKA, per germline (reference sequence). The CDR3 sequence is 14 residues long. Sequencing was done on a sample of peripheral blood. This sequence was found in a man aged 45-65 years with COVID-19, enrolled during active disease. The chain is built from TRBV20-1 and TRBJ2-1; TRBD2 is a possible D gene (6 bases). The CDR3 region has the DNA TGCAGTGCTAGTAAGGGCGGAGGGTCCGATGAGCAGTTCTTC. Residues: CSASKGGGSDEQFF.